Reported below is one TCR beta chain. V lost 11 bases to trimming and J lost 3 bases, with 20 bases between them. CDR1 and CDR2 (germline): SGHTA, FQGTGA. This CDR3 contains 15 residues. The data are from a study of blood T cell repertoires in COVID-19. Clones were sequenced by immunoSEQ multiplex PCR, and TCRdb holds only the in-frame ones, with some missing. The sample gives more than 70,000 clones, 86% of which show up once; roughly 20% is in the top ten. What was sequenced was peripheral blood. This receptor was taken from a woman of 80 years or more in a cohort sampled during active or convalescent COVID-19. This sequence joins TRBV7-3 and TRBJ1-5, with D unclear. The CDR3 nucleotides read TGTGCCCTCATTCGCGGCCGCACCTCCAATCAGCCCCAGCATTTT. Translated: CALIRGRTSNQPQHF.